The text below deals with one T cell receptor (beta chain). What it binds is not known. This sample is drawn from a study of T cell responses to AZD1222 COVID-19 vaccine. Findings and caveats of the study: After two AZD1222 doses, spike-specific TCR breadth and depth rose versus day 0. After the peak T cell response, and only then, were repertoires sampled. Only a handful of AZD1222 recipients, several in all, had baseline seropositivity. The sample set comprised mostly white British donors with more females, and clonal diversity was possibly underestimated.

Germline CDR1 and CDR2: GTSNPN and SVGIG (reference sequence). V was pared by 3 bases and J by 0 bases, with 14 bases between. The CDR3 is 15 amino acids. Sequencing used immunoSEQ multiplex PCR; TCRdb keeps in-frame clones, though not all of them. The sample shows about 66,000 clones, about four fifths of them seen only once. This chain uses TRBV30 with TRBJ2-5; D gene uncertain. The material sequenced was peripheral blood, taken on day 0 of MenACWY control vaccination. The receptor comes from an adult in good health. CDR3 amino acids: CAWSASTLYQETQYF. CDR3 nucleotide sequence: TGTGCCTGGAGCGCCTCCACCTTGTACCAAGAGACCCAGTACTTC.